A single sample is the source of the 28 T cell receptor beta chains below, sequenced in a study of T cell responses to AZD1222 COVID-19 vaccine. Generated by immunoSEQ multiplex PCR, the TCRdb table keeps only in-frame clones and is missing some. The sample holds approximately 140,000 clones, over 90% seen once. Sequenced material: peripheral blood, taken on day 0 of AZD1222 vaccination. These receptor sequences come from an adult in good health.

This chain connects TRBV13 to TRBJ2-5; D is undetermined. Looked up from germline, CDR1 is PRHDT and CDR2 is FYEKMQ (reference sequence). This CDR3 contains 13 residues. With 2 bases removed from V and 5 bases from J, the gap between germline ends came to 9 bases. DNA for the CDR3: TGTGCCAGCAGCTTAAAGTTGAGGGAGACCCAGTACTTC. Translating gives CASSLKLRETQYF.

The rearrangement joins TRBV18 to TRBJ2-6, with D possibly TRBD2 on 5 matching bases. Per germline, CDR1 KGHSH and CDR2 LQKENI. The CDR3 totals 16 residues. Trimming removed 3 bases from V and 0 bases from J, with 9 bases in between. This CDR3 is CASSPTTSSGANVLTF. The CDR3 coding sequence is TGTGCCAGCTCACCGACAACTAGCTCTGGGGCCAACGTCCTGACTTTC.

This chain links TRBV5-6 with TRBJ1-2, with 7 bases that match TRBD1. Losses at the gene ends were 0 bases for V and 1 base for J; bases not matched to a gene: 9. Germline V gives CDR1 SGHDT, CDR2 YYEEEE. CDR3 size: 17 residues. CDR3 region: CASSLGATGPINYGYTF. The CDR3 DNA sequence: TGTGCCAGCAGCTTGGGAGCGACAGGGCCCATTAACTATGGCTACACCTTC.

This chain links TRBV27 with TRBJ1-4; the D is unclear. CDR3 size: 13 residues. V was trimmed by 5 bases and J by 5 bases, leaving 9 bases between them. In germline, CDR1 is MNHEY, CDR2 SMNVEV (reference sequence). CDR3 coding DNA: TGTGCCAGCAGTCCTCTGGGGAATGAAAAACTGTTTTTT. Its protein is CASSPLGNEKLFF.

The rearrangement joins TRBV5-6 to TRBJ1-2; tentative D call: TRBD1 (6 bases). Germline V gene data show CDR1 as SGHDT and CDR2 as YYEEEE. The germline V and J ends were trimmed by 4 bases and 5 bases, with 15 bases remaining between them. This CDR3 contains 14 residues. CDR3 in DNA: TGTGCCAGCAGCGGAGCTGGGGGACATTATGGCTACACCTTC. Translation gives CASSGAGGHYGYTF. Using reference TRBV5-6 and TRBJ1-2 for the parts outside the CDR3, the full variable domain is DAGVTQSPTHLIKTRGQQVTLRCSPKSGHDTVSWYQQALGQGPQFIFQYYEEEERQRGNFPDRFSGHQFPNYSSELNVNALLLGDSALYLCASSGAGGHYGYTFGSGTRLTVV.

The rearrangement uses TRBV14 and TRBJ1-1; 7 bases agree with TRBD1. CDR1 SGHDN and CDR2 FVKESK come from the germline V gene. This CDR3 spans 12 amino acids. The V and J ends lost 1 base and 7 bases, in that order; junction bases with no gene match: 0. The CDR3 coding sequence is TGTGCCAGCAGCCAAGCAGGGGGTGAAGCTTTCTTT. Translated, it gives CASSQAGGEAFF.

The rearrangement joins TRBV30 to TRBJ1-1; no clear D. Germline CDR1 reads GTSNPN; CDR2 reads SVGIG (reference sequence). V was trimmed by 0 bases and J by 3 bases, leaving 8 bases between them. The CDR3 contains 13 residues. The CDR3 bases are TGTGCCTGGAGTGTTGGTCGGTACACTGAAGCTTTCTTT. It specifies CAWSVGRYTEAFF. Drawing the rest from reference TRBV30 and TRBJ1-1, the complete variable domain is SQTIHQWPATLVQPVGSPLSLECTVEGTSNPNLYWYRQAAGRGLQLLFYSVGIGQISSEVPQNLSASRPQDRQFILSSKKLLLSDSGFYLCAWSVGRYTEAFFGQGTRLTVV.

The rearrangement links TRBV7-9 to TRBJ1-3; D is ambiguous. V lost 1 base and J lost 2, with 6 bases in between. The CDR3 runs 14 residues. Germline CDR1 SEHNR, CDR2 FQNEAQ (reference sequence). CDR3: CASSLVVPGNTIYF. In nucleotides, the CDR3 is TGTGCCAGCAGCTTAGTTGTGCCTGGAAACACCATATATTTT.

The J gene is TRBJ1-2, the V gene TRBV2, with a possible D match to TRBD1 (6 bases). Trimming pared 4 bases from V and 5 bases from J, leaving 11 bases between. This CDR3 spans 13 amino acids. Per germline, CDR1 SNHLY and CDR2 FYNNEI. The CDR3 coding sequence is TGTGCCAGCAGTGGACAGGTCTCTTATGGCTACACCTTC. Protein product: CASSGQVSYGYTF.

The chain has TRBV21-1 and TRBJ2-1; the tabulated D call, TRBD2, remains unverified against the DNA. TRBV21-1 is a documented pseudogene. There are 20 residues in the CDR3. The CDR3: CASSKTELAGASIPYNEQFF. In nucleotides, the CDR3 is TGTGCCAGCAGCAAAACAGAACTAGCGGGGGCCTCCATTCCCTACAATGAGCAGTTCTTC.

The CDR3 region has the DNA TGTGCCAGCAGCCGGCGGCGGCAAGAGACCCAGTACTTC. As protein: CASSRRRQETQYF. This chain joins TRBV11-3 and TRBJ2-5; the D is unclear. Trimming cost V 5 bases and J 2 bases, with 9 bases left between them. The CDR3 covers 13 residues. The germline gives CDR1 SGHNT, CDR2 YENEEA.

This clone was detected once. The chain carries TRBV19 and TRBJ1-2, with a possible D match to TRBD1 (5 bases). Germline assignment: CDR1 LNHDA and CDR2 SQIVND (reference sequence). The CDR3 covers 16 residues. V gave up 10 bases and J gave up 4 bases, with 25 bases separating them. Written as DNA, the CDR3 is TGTGCCACCTTGAAGGAGGCGGGACTGGATACCTATGGCTACACCTTC. This encodes CATLKEAGLDTYGYTF.

This clone was detected once. This rearrangement joins TRBV2 to TRBJ2-2, with TRBD1 matching over 7 bases. Germline V CDR1 and CDR2: SNHLY, FYNNEI. The CDR3 runs 17 residues. Losses at the gene ends were 6 bases for V and 1 base for J; bases not matched to a gene: 11. The DNA of the CDR3 is TGTGCCAGCAGAATAAGGGGGCGTTTCGGGAACACCGGGGAGCTGTTTTTT. This sequence encodes CASRIRGRFGNTGELFF. The complete variable domain, with remaining parts taken from reference TRBV2 and TRBJ2-2, reads EPEVTQTPSHQVTQMGQEVILRCVPISNHLYFYWYRQILGQKVEFLVSFYNNEISEKSEIFDDQFSVERPDGSNFTLKIRSTKLEDSAMYFCASRIRGRFGNTGELFFGEGSRLTVL.

This chain uses TRBV5-6 with TRBJ1-1; 7 positions agree with TRBD1. Germline lookup yields CDR1 SGHDT and CDR2 YYEEEE. Losses at the gene ends were 2 bases for V and 0 bases for J; bases not matched to a gene: 13. The CDR3 totals 18 residues. The CDR3 reads CASSLIQGVGGMNTEAFF. The DNA for the CDR3 is TGTGCCAGCAGCTTAATTCAGGGGGTGGGTGGCATGAACACTGAAGCTTTCTTT.

This sequence joins TRBV19 and TRBJ1-1, with D unresolved. The CDR3 is 13 amino acids. Deletions cut 1 base from V and 1 base from J, with 4 bases between. Per the germline V gene, CDR1 is LNHDA and CDR2 is SQIVND (reference sequence). CDR3 sequence reads: CASSIGQNTEAFF. CDR3 DNA sequence: TGTGCCAGTAGTATAGGGCAGAACACTGAAGCTTTCTTT.

This sequence joins TRBV3-1 (or the pseudogene TRBV3-2) and TRBJ2-7; D gene ambiguous. The germline V gene encodes CDR1 LGHDT and CDR2 YNNKEL (reference sequence). V was cut by 5 bases and J by 0 bases, with 14 bases left in between. This CDR3 has 15 amino acids. The CDR3 loop is CASSGHAGFSYEQYF. The CDR3, as DNA: TGTGCCAGCAGCGGTCACGCAGGATTCTCCTACGAGCAGTACTTC.

The sample holds one count of this clone. The V and J genes are TRBV12-3 or TRBV12-4 and TRBJ2-7, with a tentative D call TRBD2 (6 bases). The ends were cut back, 1 base at V and 7 bases at J, with 11 bases in the middle. This CDR3 has 13 residues. The CDR3 nucleotides read TGTGCCAGCAGTTTAGGACAACGGGGGGAGCAGTACTTC. It yields the protein CASSLGQRGEQYF.

The J gene is TRBJ2-7, the V gene TRBV28; 9 bases line up with TRBD1. Germline V gives CDR1 MDHEN, CDR2 SYDVKM. This CDR3 has 13 amino acids. The J segment lost 5 bases and the V segment lost 7 bases, leaving 6 bases of the junction unmatched. The CDR3 loop reads CASMSGDRDEQYF. DNA of the CDR3: TGTGCCAGCATGTCGGGGGACAGGGACGAGCAGTACTTC.

This clone has a single count. V is TRBV29-1 and J is TRBJ2-3; weak D call: TRBD2 (5 bases). The length of the CDR3 is 12 residues. Germline CDR1 SQVTM, CDR2 ANQGSEA. This CDR3 reads CSSELDTDTQYF. The CDR3 bases are TGCAGTTCGGAACTAGACACAGATACGCAGTATTTT.

The CDR3 region is CASSEPRESYEQYF. CDR3 in DNA: TGTGCCAGCAGTGAACCCAGGGAGTCCTACGAGCAGTACTTC. The chain carries TRBV2 and TRBJ2-7; either TRBD1 or TRBD2 may fit D (5 bases each). Trimming left V 2 bases short and J 1 base short, with 9 bases between. The germline CDR1 and CDR2 sequences are SNHLY and FYNNEI. The length of the CDR3 is 14 residues.

The J gene is TRBJ2-3, the V gene TRBV20-1; D call uncertain. CDR1 is DFQATT, CDR2 SNEGSKA, per germline (reference sequence). Trimming pared 6 bases from V and 3 bases from J, leaving 7 bases between. The CDR3 totals 11 residues. The CDR3 DNA reads as TGCAGTGCCGAAGTGACAGATACGCAGTATTTT. This translates into CSAEVTDTQYF.

The rearrangement links TRBV7-8 to TRBJ2-7; a weak D match, TRBD1 (5 bases). Per germline, CDR1 SGHVS and CDR2 FQNEAQ. V lost 5 bases and J 3 bases, leaving 8 bases between the germline ends. The CDR3 extends over 12 amino acids. As DNA, the CDR3 is TGTGCCAGCAGCCAGACAGACTACGAGCAGTACTTC. Translating gives CASSQTDYEQYF.

V is TRBV7-9 and J is TRBJ1-5, with 10 bases matching TRBD1. The junction had 3 bases not matched to a gene; V was cut back by 3 bases and J by 4 bases. The CDR3 has 15 residues. Germline loops: CDR1 SEHNR, CDR2 FQNEAQ (reference sequence). DNA of the CDR3: TGTGCCAGCAGCTTCATGGACAGGGGGAATCAGCCCCAGCATTTT. It codes for CASSFMDRGNQPQHF.

This chain connects TRBV12-3 or TRBV12-4 to TRBJ1-1; D gene unclear. CDR3 size: 12 residues. V lost 6 bases, J lost 5 bases, and 10 bases lay in between. This CDR3 is CASRLWATEAFF. The CDR3 DNA sequence: TGTGCCAGCAGGCTATGGGCGACTGAAGCTTTCTTT.

This clone was observed once. The V gene is TRBV12-5, the J gene TRBJ2-2; TRBD2 matches 7 bases. The CDR3 loop spans 17 amino acids. Germline lookup yields CDR1 LGHNT and CDR2 FRNRAP. Trimming at V came to 3 bases and at J to 6 bases, leaving 13 bases not matched to a gene. The CDR3 region has the DNA TGTGCTAGTGGTTTTGTCAGCGCGGGGGTCTGGGCCGGGGAGCTGTTTTTT. Its translation is CASGFVSAGVWAGELFF.

The V and J genes are TRBV7-9 and TRBJ2-7; TRBD1 matches at 7 bases. In germline, CDR1 is SEHNR, CDR2 FQNEAQ (reference sequence). Trimming at V came to 2 bases and at J to 1 base, leaving 14 bases not matched to a gene. CDR3 length: 18 amino acids. The CDR3 region is CASSLRRSWDSESYEQYF. CDR3 DNA sequence: TGTGCCAGCAGCTTAAGACGGTCTTGGGACAGTGAGTCCTACGAGCAGTACTTC.

This chain links TRBV9 with TRBJ2-1, with 7 bases lining up with TRBD1. Germline V CDR1 and CDR2: SGDLS, YYNGEE. Trimming took 4 bases from V and 9 from J; bases not matched to a gene: 7. The CDR3 extends over 13 amino acids. CDR3 nucleotides: TGTGCCAGCAGCCTCACACAGGGGAGTGAGCAGTTCTTC. Protein: CASSLTQGSEQFF.

This clone appeared once. Here the CDR3 reads CASRPYLAGGHTGELFF. DNA for the CDR3: TGTGCCAGCAGACCATATCTAGCGGGGGGCCACACCGGGGAGCTGTTTTTT. This rearrangement joins TRBV7-9 to TRBJ2-2; 11 bases align to TRBD2. The CDR3 is 17 residues long. Germline V gene data show CDR1 as SEHNR and CDR2 as FQNEAQ (reference sequence). V trimming: 6 bases; J trimming: 3 bases; junction bases outside the gene matches: 9.